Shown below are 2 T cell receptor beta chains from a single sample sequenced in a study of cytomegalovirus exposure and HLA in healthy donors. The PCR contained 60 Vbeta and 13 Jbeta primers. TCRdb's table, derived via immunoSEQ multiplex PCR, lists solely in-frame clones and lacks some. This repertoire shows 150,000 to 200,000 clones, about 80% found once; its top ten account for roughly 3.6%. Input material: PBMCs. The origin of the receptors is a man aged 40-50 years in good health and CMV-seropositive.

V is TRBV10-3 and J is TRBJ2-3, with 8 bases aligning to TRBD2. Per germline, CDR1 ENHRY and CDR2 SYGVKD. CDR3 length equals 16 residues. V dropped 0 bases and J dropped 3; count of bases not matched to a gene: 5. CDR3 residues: CAISESGLGRTDTQYF. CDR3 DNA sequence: TGTGCCATCAGTGAGTCGGGACTAGGGAGGACAGATACGCAGTATTTT.

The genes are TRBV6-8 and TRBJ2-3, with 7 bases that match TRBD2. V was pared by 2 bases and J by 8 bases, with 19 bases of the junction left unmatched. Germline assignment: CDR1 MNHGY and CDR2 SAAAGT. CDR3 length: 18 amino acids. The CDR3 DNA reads TGTGCCAGCAGTTACCCGCCGGGACTACGGATTGCCCCGGGTACGCAGTATTTT. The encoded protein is CASSYPPGLRIAPGTQYF.